What follows are 9 T cell receptor beta chains derived from one specimen sequenced in a study of T-cell memory formation after mild COVID-19. TCRdb analysed the 5' RACE reads with MiXCR anew, one entry per CDR3 protein. This sample has roughly 86,000 distinct CDR3 sequences, with around 13% found just once. The sequenced material came from PBMCs or a T cell subset sorted from them (not recorded which). The receptors shown here come from an adult woman who had mild COVID-19 (a few samples of this study predate the infection). Cell type and time point are not known.

As to this clonotype: A much larger clone is a single base away; this may be a read error. The chain employs TRBV12-3 or TRBV12-4 and TRBJ2-3; D gene uncertain. Trimming shortened V by 6 bases and J by 4 bases, and 5 bases separated the two germline ends. This CDR3 comprises 11 residues. The CDR3 DNA sequence: TGTGCCAGCAGCCTCCCAGATACGCAGTATTTT. It specifies CASSLPDTQYF.

The chain has TRBV24-1 and TRBJ2-2; D may be TRBD2 (5 bases). The ends were cut back, 5 bases at V and 6 bases at J, with 9 bases in the middle. Per the germline V gene, CDR1 is KGHDR and CDR2 is SFDVKD. This CDR3 contains 13 residues. CDR3 loop: CATSVREAGELFF. CDR3 coding DNA: TGTGCCACCAGTGTCCGGGAAGCCGGGGAGCTGTTTTTT.

The sample holds many counts of this clonotype. The chain is built from TRBV27 and TRBJ2-1; 10 positions agree with TRBD2. This CDR3 region has 14 residues. Germline assignment: CDR1 MNHEY and CDR2 SMNVEV (reference sequence). With 5 bases clipped from V and 8 bases from J, the junction kept 6 bases outside the gene matches. Written as DNA, the CDR3 is TGTGCCAGCAGTCCTAGCGGGAGTAGGGATGAGCAGTTCTTC. Translation: CASSPSGSRDEQFF.

The chain uses TRBV4-1 and TRBJ2-7; TRBD1 matches 7 bases. The germline V gene has CDR1 MGHRA and CDR2 YSYEKL. V trimming: 0 bases; J trimming: 0 bases; junction bases outside the gene matches: 5. The CDR3 is made up of 16 amino acids. The CDR3 bases are TGCGCCAGCAGCCAAGATTTCGGGACAGACTCCTACGAGCAGTACTTC. It encodes CASSQDFGTDSYEQYF.

A few counts support this clonotype. The gene calls are TRBV20-1 and TRBJ1-5; D is possibly TRBD1 (5 bases). V was trimmed by 6 bases and J by 1 base, leaving 13 bases between them. Germline V lookup: CDR1 DFQATT, CDR2 SNEGSKA (reference sequence). This CDR3 spans 14 amino acids. The CDR3 reads CSAATVGSNQPQHF. CDR3 nucleotides: TGCAGTGCGGCGACAGTGGGAAGCAATCAGCCCCAGCATTTT.

In its sample, this clonotype was seen a few times. The J gene is TRBJ2-5, the V gene TRBV28; D gene unclear. Trimming cost V 2 bases and J 3 bases, with 10 bases left between them. Germline values: CDR1 MDHEN, CDR2 SYDVKM. CDR3 size: 14 residues. CDR3 protein: CASSLSLEEETQYF. CDR3 nucleotide sequence: TGTGCCAGCAGTTTAAGCTTGGAAGAAGAGACCCAGTACTTC.

V gene TRBV7-3 combines with J gene TRBJ2-3; D possibly matches TRBD1 or TRBD2 (6 bases each). The CDR3 runs to 16 residues. The germline V gene encodes CDR1 SGHTA and CDR2 FQGTGA. V lost 2 bases, J lost 2 bases, and 14 bases lay in between. CDR3 amino acids: CASSLEQGGTTDTQYF. Here the CDR3 DNA reads TGTGCCAGCAGCTTAGAACAGGGAGGTACCACAGATACGCAGTATTTT.

The V call is TRBV6-4, the J call TRBJ2-1; 7 nucleotides agree with TRBD2. V was pared by 4 bases and J by 1 base, with 4 bases of the junction left unmatched. The V gene's germline CDR1 is MRHNA and CDR2 SNTAGT. The CDR3 has 15 residues. CDR3 sequence: CASSVDSGSYNEQFF. CDR3 sequence (DNA): TGTGCCAGCAGTGTGGATAGCGGGTCCTACAATGAGCAGTTCTTC.

The CDR3 loop is CSARDEGTYGETQYF. CDR3 in DNA: TGCAGTGCTAGAGATGAGGGGACCTACGGGGAGACCCAGTACTTC. This chain links TRBV20-1 with TRBJ2-5; perhaps D is TRBD1 or TRBD2 (5 bases each). The CDR3 has 15 residues. Per germline, CDR1 DFQATT and CDR2 SNEGSKA (reference sequence). V was cut by 0 bases and J by 5 bases, with 16 bases left in between.